The 13 T cell receptor beta chains listed next were all sequenced from one sample in a study of Graves' ophthalmopathy and Graves' hyperthyroidism. The authors amplified TCR beta CDR3 regions, and they did so from RNA transcripts for repertoire sequencing. HTBI-primed first-round RT-PCR preceded second-round multiplex PCR. TCRdb passed the multiplex PCR reads through MiXCR, listing each CDR3 protein once. The repertoire has about 1.2 million distinct CDR3 sequences, 35% to 40% of them found once; the top ten carry around 10%. The specimen was peripheral blood or thyroid tissue (not recorded which). These receptors all stem from an adult man with Graves' hyperthyroidism.

This clonotype was detected many times. The gene calls are TRBV10-3 and TRBJ2-5, with TRBD2 matching over 8 bases. The CDR3 extends over 16 amino acids. Germline CDR1 ENHRY, CDR2 SYGVKD. The junction had 8 bases not matched to a gene; V was cut back by 3 bases and J by 2 bases. The CDR3 DNA is TGTGCCATCAGTGAAGGGCTAGCGGGTCGGCAAGAGACCCAGTACTTC. It translates to CAISEGLAGRQETQYF.

The J gene is TRBJ1-5, the V gene TRBV11-2; 8 bases align to TRBD1. This CDR3 is built from 15 residues. Germline CDR1 is SGHAT and CDR2 is FQNNGV. The V gene end was trimmed by 1 base and the J gene end by 5 bases; junction bases not matched to a gene: 4. The CDR3 reads CASSLGRGRYQPQHF. CDR3 bases: TGTGCCAGCAGCTTAGGCAGGGGGCGGTATCAGCCCCAGCATTTT.

This clonotype has ten or more counts. In DNA, the CDR3 is TGTGCCAGTAGTATCCAGACCTATGGCTACACCTTC. Translation gives CASSIQTYGYTF. This chain joins TRBV19 and TRBJ1-2; D uncertain. CDR3 size: 12 residues. V dropped 3 bases and J dropped 4 bases, with 6 bases sitting between them. Germline-derived CDR1 and CDR2 are LNHDA and SQIVND (reference sequence).

The chain links TRBV7-2 to TRBJ2-5; D remains ambiguous. Germline V gives CDR1 SGHTA, CDR2 FQGNSA. CDR3 length: 14 residues. Trimming took 1 base from V and 9 from J, leaving 15 bases between them. The CDR3 DNA reads TGTGCCAGCAGCTTAGAGGGCACTACCCAGCCCCAGTACTTC. This codes for CASSLEGTTQPQYF. The whole variable domain, filled in from reference TRBV7-2 and TRBJ2-5, reads GAGVSQSPSNKVTEKGKDVELRCDPISGHTALYWYRQSLGQGLEFLIYFQGNSAPDKSGLPSDRFSAERTGGSVSTLTIQRTQQEDSAVYLCASSLEGTTQPQYFGPGTRLLVL.

Notes on this clonotype: One junction end does not reproduce the germline sequence, and a read error may be involved. The V call is TRBV25-1, the J call TRBJ1-2; D gene uncertain. Germline V lookup: CDR1 MGHDK, CDR2 SYGVNS. This CDR3 has 15 residues. The CDR3, as DNA: TGTGCCACCAGTGATGCAGAGACGGGCAACTATGGCTACACCTTC. It encodes CATSDAETGNYGYTF.

There are many counts of this clonotype. The chain is built from TRBV19 and TRBJ1-5; possible D gene TRBD1, 5 bases. The germline V and J ends were trimmed by 3 bases and 11 bases, with 17 bases remaining between them. Germline V gene data show CDR1 as LNHDA and CDR2 as SQIVND (reference sequence). CDR3 length: 14 amino acids. The CDR3 coding sequence is TGTGCCAGTAGTATCCAAGCTCTCAGGGTGACCCAGCATTTT. This translates into CASSIQALRVTQHF.

The table lists this clonotype with many counts. The chain links TRBV2 to TRBJ2-5; 8 bases fit TRBD1. Losses at the gene ends were 8 bases for V and 5 bases for J; bases not matched to a gene: 1. CDR1 is SNHLY, CDR2 FYNNEI, per germline. This CDR3 spans 11 amino acids. For the CDR3, the DNA is TGTGCCAGCCAGGGGGCGGAGACCCAGTACTTC. Protein: CASQGAETQYF.

The chain couples TRBV28 to TRBJ1-1; tentative D call: TRBD1 (5 bases). V was clipped by 11 bases and J by 4 bases, with 17 bases between them. The germline V gene encodes CDR1 MDHEN and CDR2 SYDVKM. The CDR3 covers 13 residues. CDR3 nucleotides: TGTGCCGGCACCTTGGGGGGACTCACTGAAGCTTTCTTT. This translates into CAGTLGGLTEAFF.

In the case of this clonotype: One junction end disagrees with the germline gene, perhaps due to a read error. The V and J genes are TRBV10-2 and TRBJ1-6; D remains unclear. There are 13 residues in the CDR3. CDR1 and CDR2 from the germline V gene are WSHSY and SAAADI. This CDR3 is CASSDGGQSPLHF. In nucleotides, the CDR3 is TGTGCCAGCAGTGACGGAGGCCAGTCACCCCTCCACTTT.

This chain connects TRBV2 to TRBJ2-7, with D maybe TRBD2 (5 bases). Between the trimmed V and J ends, which lost 6 bases and 5 bases, there was a span of 11 bases. In germline, CDR1 is SNHLY, CDR2 FYNNEI. CDR3 length: 12 residues. In DNA, the CDR3 is TGTGCCAGCAGGGTAGGAGGCCACGAGCAGTACTTC. This encodes CASRVGGHEQYF.

The genes are TRBV15 and TRBJ1-3, with D possibly being TRBD1 (6 bases). Germline V gives CDR1 LNHNV, CDR2 YYDKDF (reference sequence). This CDR3 is built from 16 residues. The V end lost 1 base, the J end lost 2 bases, and 12 bases lay between the germline ends. The CDR3 protein is CATSRAGGLAGNTIYF. CDR3 nucleotide sequence: TGTGCCACCAGCAGAGCCGGGGGCCTCGCTGGAAACACCATATATTTT.

This chain joins TRBV7-6 and TRBJ2-5; weak D call: TRBD2 (5 bases). The CDR3 has 13 residues. Germline V gives CDR1 SGHVS, CDR2 FNYEAQ. Trimming removed 5 bases at V and 3 bases at J, with 10 bases between. The CDR3 coding sequence is TGTGCCAGCAGCCAGAAGGGAGAAGAGACCCAGTACTTC. The encoded protein is CASSQKGEETQYF.

This clonotype appeared many times. The chain has TRBV10-3 and TRBJ2-2, with TRBD2 identical over 13 bases. The CDR3 is 15 amino acids. The V gene end was trimmed by 11 bases and the J gene end by 5 bases; junction bases not matched to a gene: 8. Germline-derived CDR1 and CDR2 are ENHRY and SYGVKD. CDR3 sequence: CAAQLTSGGTGELFF. The CDR3 DNA sequence: TGTGCCGCCCAATTGACTAGCGGGGGGACCGGGGAGCTGTTTTTT.